The clone carrying this TCR beta chain was counted only a few times. These data originate in a study of cytomegalovirus exposure and HLA in healthy donors. Use of 60 Vbeta and 13 Jbeta primers characterized the PCR. Clones were sequenced by immunoSEQ multiplex PCR, and TCRdb holds only the in-frame ones, with some missing. Of about 150,000 clones in the sample, 65% to 85% were seen once. Sequences were obtained from PBMCs. The TCR sequence derives from a male donor in good health and CMV-seronegative.

CDR3 nucleotide sequence: TGCGCCAGCAGCTTGCAGAATGCCTACGAGCAGTACTTC. Residues: CASSLQNAYEQYF. This chain links TRBV5-1 with TRBJ2-7, with D hard to call. The CDR3 spans 13 residues. Germline V gives CDR1 SGHRS, CDR2 YFSETQ. V was shortened by 1 base and J by 2 bases, with 7 bases between the two germline ends.